This T cell receptor (beta chain) was sequenced for a study of shared T cell receptors in the human thymus. Profiling relied on immunoSEQ multiplex PCR, and the TCRdb table lists in-frame clones only, not all of them. This table has more than 550,000 clones, around 87% appearing once. This CDR3 region has 13 residues. Trimming stripped 6 bases from V and 5 bases from J, with 11 bases between. Germline CDR1 and CDR2: MNHEY and SMNVEV (reference sequence). These data also featured in a second study, about human thymus T cells. That source reports: Thymic material originated from resections removed in the course of corrective heart surgery. Blood and thymic repertoires both appeared biased in V and J gene usage. Among unrelated individuals, related research reported thymic repertoires that overlapped highly.

The sequence was obtained from a boy under two years old with a congenital heart defect. The sample was thymocytes. The chain carries TRBV27 and TRBJ1-5; D not resolved. The CDR3 protein is CASSQLADQPQHF. CDR3 nucleotides: TGTGCCAGCAGCCAATTGGCGGATCAGCCCCAGCATTTT.